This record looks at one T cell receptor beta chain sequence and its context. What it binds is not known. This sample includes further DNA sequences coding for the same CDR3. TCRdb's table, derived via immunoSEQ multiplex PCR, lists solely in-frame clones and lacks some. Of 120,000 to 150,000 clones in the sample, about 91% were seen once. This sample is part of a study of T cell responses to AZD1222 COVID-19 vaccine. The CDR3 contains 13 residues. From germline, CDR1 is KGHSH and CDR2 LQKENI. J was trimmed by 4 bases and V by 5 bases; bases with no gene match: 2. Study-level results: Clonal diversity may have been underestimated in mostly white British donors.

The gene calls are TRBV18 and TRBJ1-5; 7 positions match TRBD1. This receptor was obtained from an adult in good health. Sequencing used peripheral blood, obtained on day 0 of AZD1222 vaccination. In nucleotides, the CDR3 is TGTGCCAGCTCAGGGACAGCAAATCAGCCCCAGCATTTT. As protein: CASSGTANQPQHF.